This TCR beta chain derives from a study of T cells after yellow fever vaccination. A single record per CDR3 protein comes from TCRdb applying MiXCR to the 5' RACE reads. The sample shows around 100,000 distinct CDR3 sequences, approximately 5.5% of them seen only once. The V gene lost 1 base and the J gene lost 0 bases, with 10 bases spanning the gap. This CDR3 comprises 15 residues. Germline CDR1 is SGHRS and CDR2 is YFSETQ. Broader study findings: Though weaker, the secondary response peaked faster, on day 5 versus 15.

In regard to this clonotype: Its antigen remains unidentified.

This sequence joins TRBV5-1 and TRBJ1-1, with D unclear. The TCR originated in a young man who received the YFV17D yellow fever vaccine. Sample: CD8+ T cells sorted from PBMCs, taken 10 days after the yellow fever booster vaccination. The CDR3: CASSLPGRMNTEAFF. The CDR3 DNA sequence: TGCGCCAGCAGCTTGCCCGGACGGATGAACACTGAAGCTTTCTTT.